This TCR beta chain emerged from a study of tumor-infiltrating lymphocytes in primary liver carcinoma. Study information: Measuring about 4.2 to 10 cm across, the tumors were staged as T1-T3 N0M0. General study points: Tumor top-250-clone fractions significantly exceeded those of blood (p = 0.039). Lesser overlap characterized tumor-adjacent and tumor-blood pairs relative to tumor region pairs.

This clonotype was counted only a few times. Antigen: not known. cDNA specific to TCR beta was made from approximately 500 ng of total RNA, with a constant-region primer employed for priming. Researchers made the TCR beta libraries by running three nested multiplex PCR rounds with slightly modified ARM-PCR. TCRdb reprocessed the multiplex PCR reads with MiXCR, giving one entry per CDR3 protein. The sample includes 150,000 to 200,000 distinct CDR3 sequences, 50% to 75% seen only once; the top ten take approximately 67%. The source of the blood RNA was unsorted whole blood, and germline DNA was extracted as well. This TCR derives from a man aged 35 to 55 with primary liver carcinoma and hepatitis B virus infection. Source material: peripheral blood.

CDR3 protein: CASSHVGTAREETQYF. The CDR3 region has the DNA TGTGCCAGCAGCCATGTTGGGACAGCAAGGGAAGAGACCCAGTACTTC. V gene TRBV4-2 combines with J gene TRBJ2-5; 7 nucleotides match TRBD1. The CDR3 contains 16 residues. The germline CDR1 and CDR2 sequences are LGHNA and YNFKEQ. Losses at the gene ends were 3 bases for V and 3 bases for J; bases not matched to a gene: 10.